The sequence of this T cell receptor beta chain was determined in a study of shared clonotypes between healthy human individuals. Study-wide context: Donors, aged 18 to 49, were two women and three men. Study results and caveats: Shared clonotypes across all four donors exceeded non-shared ones in generation probability.

In regard to this clone: Its antigen remains unidentified.

This table comes from immunoSEQ multiplex PCR, and its TCRdb copy is limited to in-frame clones, with some not included. The sample comprises 780,000 or so clones, around 70% of which are singletons, and 1.8% rests with the top ten. Looked up from germline, CDR1 is SQVTM and CDR2 is ANQGSEA. V lost 7 bases and J lost 2; bases outside the gene matches: 2. CDR3 length equals 13 residues. This chain uses TRBV29-1 with TRBJ2-1, with 10 bases fitting TRBD2. The sequenced sample consisted of memory CD4+ T cells sorted from blood. Subset reported: CD45RA-negative fraction. This TCR was recovered from a woman in her thirties in good health. CDR3 nucleotides: TGCAGCGATAGCGGGAGGACCTACAATGAGCAGTTCTTC. Translating it yields CSDSGRTYNEQFF.